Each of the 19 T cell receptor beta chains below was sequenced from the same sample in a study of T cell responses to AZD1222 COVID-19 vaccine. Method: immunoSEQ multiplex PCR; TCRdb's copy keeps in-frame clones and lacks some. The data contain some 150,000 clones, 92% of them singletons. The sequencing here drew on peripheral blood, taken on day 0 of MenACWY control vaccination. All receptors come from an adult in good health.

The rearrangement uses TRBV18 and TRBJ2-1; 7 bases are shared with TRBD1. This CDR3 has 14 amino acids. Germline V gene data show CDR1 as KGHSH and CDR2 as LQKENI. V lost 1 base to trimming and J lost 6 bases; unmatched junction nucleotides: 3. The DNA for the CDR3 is TGTGCCAGCTCACCACAGACAGGGCGCAATGAGCAGTTCTTC. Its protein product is CASSPQTGRNEQFF.

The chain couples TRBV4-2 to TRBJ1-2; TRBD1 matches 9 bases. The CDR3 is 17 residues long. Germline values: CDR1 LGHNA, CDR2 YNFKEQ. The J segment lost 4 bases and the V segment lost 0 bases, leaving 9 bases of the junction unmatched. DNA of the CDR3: TGTGCCAGCAGCCAAGAACCGCGCGGGACAGGGAGCTATGGCTACACCTTC. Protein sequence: CASSQEPRGTGSYGYTF.

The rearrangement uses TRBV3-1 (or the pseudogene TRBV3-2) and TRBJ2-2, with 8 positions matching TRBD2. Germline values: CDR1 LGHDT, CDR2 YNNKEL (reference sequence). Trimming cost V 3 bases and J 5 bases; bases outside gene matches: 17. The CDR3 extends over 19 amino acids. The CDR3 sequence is CASSHPVGRAPVRTGELFF. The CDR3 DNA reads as TGTGCCAGCAGCCACCCTGTCGGGAGGGCCCCCGTGAGGACCGGGGAGCTGTTTTTT.

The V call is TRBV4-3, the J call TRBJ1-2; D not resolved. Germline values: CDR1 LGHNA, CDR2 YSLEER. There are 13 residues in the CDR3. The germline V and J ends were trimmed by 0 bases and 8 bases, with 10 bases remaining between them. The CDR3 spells CASSQDRVGGYTF. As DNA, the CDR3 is TGCGCCAGCAGCCAAGATCGGGTCGGCGGCTACACCTTC.

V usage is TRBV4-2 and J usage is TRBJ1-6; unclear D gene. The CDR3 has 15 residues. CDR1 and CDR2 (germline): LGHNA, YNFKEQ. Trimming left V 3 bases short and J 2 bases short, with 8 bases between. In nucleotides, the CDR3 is TGTGCCAGCAGCCAGTTGGAGGCCTATAATTCACCCCTCCACTTT. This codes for CASSQLEAYNSPLHF.

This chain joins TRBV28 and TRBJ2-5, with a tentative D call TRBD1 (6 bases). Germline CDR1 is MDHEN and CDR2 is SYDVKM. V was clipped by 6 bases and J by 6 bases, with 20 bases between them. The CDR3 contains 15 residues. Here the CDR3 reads CASSVETGWQKTQYF. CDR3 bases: TGTGCCAGCAGCGTCGAGACAGGATGGCAGAAGACCCAGTACTTC.

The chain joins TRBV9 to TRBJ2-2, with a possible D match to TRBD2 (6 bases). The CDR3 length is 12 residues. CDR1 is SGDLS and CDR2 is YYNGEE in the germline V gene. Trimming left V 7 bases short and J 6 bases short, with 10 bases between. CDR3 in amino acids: CASGRRSGELFF. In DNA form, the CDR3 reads TGTGCCAGCGGGAGGAGGTCCGGGGAGCTGTTTTTT.

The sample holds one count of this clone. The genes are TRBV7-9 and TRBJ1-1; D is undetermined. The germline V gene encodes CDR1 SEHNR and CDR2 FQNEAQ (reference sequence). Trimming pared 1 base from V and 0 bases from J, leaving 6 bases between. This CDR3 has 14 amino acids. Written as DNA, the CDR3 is TGTGCCAGCAGCTTAGACTTTGTGAACACTGAAGCTTTCTTT. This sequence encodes CASSLDFVNTEAFF. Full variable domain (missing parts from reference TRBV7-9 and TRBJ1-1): DTGVSQNPRHKITKRGQNVTFRCDPISEHNRLYWYRQTLGQGPEFLTYFQNEAQLEKSRLLSDRFSAERPKGSFSTLEIQRTEQGDSAMYLCASSLDFVNTEAFFGQGTRLTVV.

CDR3 in DNA: TGTGCCACCAGTGATTCCAGTACTCGCGAGCAGTACTTC. Amino acids: CATSDSSTREQYF. The V gene is TRBV24-1, the J gene TRBJ2-7; no clear D gene. V dropped 2 bases and J dropped 6 bases, with 10 bases sitting between them. The CDR3 sequence is 13 residues long. Germline V gene data show CDR1 as KGHDR and CDR2 as SFDVKD.

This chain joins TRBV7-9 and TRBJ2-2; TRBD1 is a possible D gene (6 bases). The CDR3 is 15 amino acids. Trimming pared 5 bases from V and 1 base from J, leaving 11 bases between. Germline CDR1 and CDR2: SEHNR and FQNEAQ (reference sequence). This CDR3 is CASSLWTENTGELFF. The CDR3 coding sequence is TGTGCCAGCAGCCTTTGGACAGAGAACACCGGGGAGCTGTTTTTT.

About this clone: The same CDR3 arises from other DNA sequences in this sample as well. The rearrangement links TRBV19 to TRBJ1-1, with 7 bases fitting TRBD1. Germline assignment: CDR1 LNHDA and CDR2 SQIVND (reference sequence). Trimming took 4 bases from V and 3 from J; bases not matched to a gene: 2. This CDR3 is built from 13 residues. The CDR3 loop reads CASSTTGDTEAFF. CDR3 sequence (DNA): TGTGCCAGTAGTACTACAGGGGACACTGAAGCTTTCTTT.

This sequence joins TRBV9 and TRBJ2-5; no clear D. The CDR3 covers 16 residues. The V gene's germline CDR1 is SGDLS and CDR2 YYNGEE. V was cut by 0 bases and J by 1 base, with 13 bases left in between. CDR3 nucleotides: TGTGCCAGCAGCGTAGATCCGGCCCCGGGCCAAGAGACCCAGTACTTC. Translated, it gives CASSVDPAPGQETQYF.

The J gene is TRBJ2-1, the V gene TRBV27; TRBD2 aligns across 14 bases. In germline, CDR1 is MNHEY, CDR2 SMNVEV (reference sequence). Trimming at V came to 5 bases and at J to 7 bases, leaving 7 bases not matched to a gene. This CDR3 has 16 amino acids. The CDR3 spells CASSPGTSGSRNEQFF. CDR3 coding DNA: TGTGCCAGCAGTCCAGGGACTAGCGGGAGTCGTAATGAGCAGTTCTTC.

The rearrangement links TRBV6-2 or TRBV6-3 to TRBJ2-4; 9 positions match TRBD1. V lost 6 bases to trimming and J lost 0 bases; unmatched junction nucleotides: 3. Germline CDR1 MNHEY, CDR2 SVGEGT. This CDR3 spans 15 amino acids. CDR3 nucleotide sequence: TGTGCCAGCAGCTCGGACAGGGGAGCCAAAAACATTCAGTACTTC. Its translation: CASSSDRGAKNIQYF.

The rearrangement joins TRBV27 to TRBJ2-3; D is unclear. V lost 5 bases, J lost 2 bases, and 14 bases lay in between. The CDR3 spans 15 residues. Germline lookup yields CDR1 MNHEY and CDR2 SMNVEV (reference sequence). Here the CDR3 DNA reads TGTGCCAGCAGTCCCGATGGAAGAGCCACAGATACGCAGTATTTT. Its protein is CASSPDGRATDTQYF.

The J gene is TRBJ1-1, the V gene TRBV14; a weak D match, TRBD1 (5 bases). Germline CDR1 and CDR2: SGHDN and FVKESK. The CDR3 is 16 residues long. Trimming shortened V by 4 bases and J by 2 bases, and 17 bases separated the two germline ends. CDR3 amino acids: CASSPDPAGRNTEAFF. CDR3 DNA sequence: TGTGCCAGCAGCCCCGATCCAGCAGGGCGAAACACTGAAGCTTTCTTT.

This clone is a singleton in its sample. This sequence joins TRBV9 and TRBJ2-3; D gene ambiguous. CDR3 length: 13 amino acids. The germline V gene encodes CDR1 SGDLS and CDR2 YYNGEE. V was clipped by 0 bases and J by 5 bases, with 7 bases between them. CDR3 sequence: CASSVARGDTQYF. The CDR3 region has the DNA TGTGCCAGCAGCGTAGCGAGAGGAGATACGCAGTATTTT. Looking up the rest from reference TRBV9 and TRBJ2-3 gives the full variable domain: DSGVTQTPKHLITATGQRVTLRCSPRSGDLSVYWYQQSLDQGLQFLIQYYNGEERAKGNILERFSAQQFPDLHSELNLSSLELGDSALYFCASSVARGDTQYFGPGTRLTVL.

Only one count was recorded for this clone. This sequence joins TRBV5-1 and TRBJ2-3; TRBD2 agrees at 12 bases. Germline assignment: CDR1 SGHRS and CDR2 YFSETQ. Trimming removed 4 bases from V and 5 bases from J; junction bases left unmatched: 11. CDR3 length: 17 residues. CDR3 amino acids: CASSNHLAGGDGDTQYF. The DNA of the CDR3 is TGCGCCAGCAGCAATCATCTAGCGGGAGGGGATGGAGATACGCAGTATTTT. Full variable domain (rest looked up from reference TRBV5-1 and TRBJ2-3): KAGVTQTPRYLIKTRGQQVTLSCSPISGHRSVSWYQQTPGQGLQFLFEYFSETQRNKGNFPGRFSGRQFSNSRSEMNVSTLELGDSALYLCASSNHLAGGDGDTQYFGPGTRLTVL.

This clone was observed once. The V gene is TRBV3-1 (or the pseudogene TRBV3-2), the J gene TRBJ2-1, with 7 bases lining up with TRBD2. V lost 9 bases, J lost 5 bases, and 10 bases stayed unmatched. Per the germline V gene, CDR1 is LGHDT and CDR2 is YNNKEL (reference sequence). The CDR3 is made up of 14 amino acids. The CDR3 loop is CASGRRGTNNEQFF. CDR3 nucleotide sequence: TGTGCCAGTGGGAGACGCGGGACTAACAATGAGCAGTTCTTC.